This TCR beta chain was identified in a study of regulatory T cells in long-lasting Graves disease. Arm-PCR of CDR3 regions and iRepertoire HTBI primers were the basis on which TCR beta libraries were built. MiXCR, applied by TCRdb to the multiplex PCR reads, yields one record per CDR3 protein. The repertoire holds roughly 500,000 distinct CDR3 sequences, with 9.5% to 15% as singletons. Study conclusions and caveats: Persistent disease exhibited a predilection for TRBV28, TRBJ1-2 and TRBJ2-5. Persistent Graves' patients showed a TCR diversity that was lower than that of newly diagnosed ones.

CDR1 and CDR2 from the germline V gene are DFQATT and SNEGSKA (reference sequence). The CDR3 has 13 amino acids. V lost 7 bases, J lost 11 bases, and 22 bases lay in between. Regarding time point: newly diagnosed GD, antithyroid drugs for less than 3 months. PBMC-derived RNA was used for the TCR library. A few counts support this clonotype. Its antigen is currently unknown. The same data also went into a second study, on T cells in Graves' hyperthyroidism and ophthalmopathy.

The receptor's source is a woman under 40 with Graves disease. The chain employs TRBV20-1 and TRBJ2-3; D gene unclear. Sequenced material: peripheral blood mononuclear cells (PBMCs), taken at new diagnosis, from a patient treated with antithyroid drugs. CDR3 residues: CSGRLVSTDGQYF. DNA of the CDR3: TGCAGTGGGCGCTTAGTAAGCACAGATGGGCAGTATTTT.